This T cell receptor beta chain was found in a study of molecular identifiers for immune sequencing clone quantification. Germline V gene data show CDR1 as SGDLS and CDR2 as YYNGEE. V was clipped by 4 bases and J by 0 bases, with 18 bases between them. The CDR3 is made up of 17 amino acids. Findings and limits, study-wide: Clones that had above 20 RNA copies took up over 97% of effector molecules but under 1% in naive cells.

Naive CD8 T cell sorting was performed on the CD8+CD4-CCR7+CD45RA+ phenotype. TCRdb fed the PCR reads into MiXCR, producing one record per CDR3 protein. Among tens of thousands of distinct CDR3 sequences listed, about a fifth were seen once. This clonotype was counted many times. The antigen remains unidentified. The V gene is TRBV9, the J gene TRBJ2-3, with a possible D match to TRBD2 (6 bases). This clonotype originated in a human donor in good health. Some libraries in this study had Jurkat cell RNA spiked in. Input material: naive CD8+ T cells from blood, with Jurkat cell RNA spiked in. Noted subset: FACS-sorted CD8+CD4-CCR7+CD45RA+ naive T cells. The CDR3 DNA reads TGTGCCAGCAGCTGGGCCTCGGGCGGGACTAGCACAGATACGCAGTATTTT. This sequence encodes CASSWASGGTSTDTQYF.